This note documents a single T cell receptor (beta chain) sequence. The data belong to a study of blood T cell repertoires in COVID-19. Study-level background: Researchers got acute and convalescent COVID-19 samples from the United States, Italy and Spain. PBMCs, B-cell-depleted T cells, or T cells were the source of the cDNA or gDNA that made up the material.

The CDR3 length is 17 residues. The trim removed 8 bases at V and 5 bases at J, leaving 13 bases unmatched. CDR1 is SNHLY and CDR2 is FYNNEI in the germline V gene. Per the original methods: Cell counts per sample came from amplifying reference gene primers. TCRdb keeps only in-frame clones here, not all; method: immunoSEQ multiplex PCR. For V, J and clone size, that table is used; D and trimming come from the DNA. The sample lists 50,000 to 55,000 clones; roughly nine tenths were seen once. What was sequenced was peripheral blood. The sequence came from a man aged 60 to 69 with active COVID-19. This chain uses TRBV2 with TRBJ2-5; 14 bases are a match to TRBD2. The CDR3 reads CASESRTSGRRGETQYF. The CDR3 bases are TGTGCCAGCGAGAGTCGGACTAGCGGGAGGCGAGGGGAGACCCAGTACTTC.